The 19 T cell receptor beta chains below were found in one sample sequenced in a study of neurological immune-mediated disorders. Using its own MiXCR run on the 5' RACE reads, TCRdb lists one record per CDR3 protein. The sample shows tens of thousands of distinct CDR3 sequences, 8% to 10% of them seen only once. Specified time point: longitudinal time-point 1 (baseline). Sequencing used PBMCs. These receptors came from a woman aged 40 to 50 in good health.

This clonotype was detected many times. CDR3 region: CASSLGGVTEAFF. The DNA of the CDR3 is TGTGCCAGCAGTCTAGGGGGGGTCACTGAAGCTTTCTTT. This chain joins TRBV12-3 or TRBV12-4 and TRBJ1-1; D is possibly TRBD1 (6 bases). The V end lost 5 bases, the J end lost 4 bases, and 11 bases lay between the germline ends. The CDR3 sequence is 13 residues long.

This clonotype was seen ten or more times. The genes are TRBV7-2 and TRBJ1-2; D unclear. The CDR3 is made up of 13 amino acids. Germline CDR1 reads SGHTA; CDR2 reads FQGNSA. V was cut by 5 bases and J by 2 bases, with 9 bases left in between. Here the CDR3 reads CASSGIENYGYTF. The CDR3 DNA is TGTGCCAGCAGCGGGATAGAAAACTATGGCTACACCTTC.

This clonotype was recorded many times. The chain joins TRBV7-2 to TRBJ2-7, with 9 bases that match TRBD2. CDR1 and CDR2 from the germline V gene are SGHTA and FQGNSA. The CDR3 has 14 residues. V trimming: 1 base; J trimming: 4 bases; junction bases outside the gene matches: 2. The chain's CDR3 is CASSLEAGGYEQYF. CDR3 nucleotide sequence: TGTGCCAGCAGCTTAGAAGCGGGGGGATACGAGCAGTACTTC.

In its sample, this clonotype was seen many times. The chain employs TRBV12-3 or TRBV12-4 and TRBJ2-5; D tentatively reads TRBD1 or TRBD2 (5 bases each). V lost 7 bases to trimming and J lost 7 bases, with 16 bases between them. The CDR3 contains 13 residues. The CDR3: CASNPSGAGTQYF. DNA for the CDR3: TGTGCCAGCAACCCCTCCGGGGCTGGGACCCAGTACTTC.

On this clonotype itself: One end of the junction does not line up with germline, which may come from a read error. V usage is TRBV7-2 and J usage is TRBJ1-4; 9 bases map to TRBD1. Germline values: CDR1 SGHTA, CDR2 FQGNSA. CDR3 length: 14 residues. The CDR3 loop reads CASSPTGGGEKLLF. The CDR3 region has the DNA TGTGCCAGTAGCCCGACAGGGGGGGGTGAAAAACTGCTTTTT.

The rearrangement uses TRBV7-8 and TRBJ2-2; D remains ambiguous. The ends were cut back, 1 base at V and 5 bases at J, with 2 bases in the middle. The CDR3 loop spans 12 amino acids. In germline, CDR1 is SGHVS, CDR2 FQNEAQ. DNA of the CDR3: TGTGCCAGCAGCTTAGGGACCGGGGAGCTGTTTTTT. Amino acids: CASSLGTGELFF.

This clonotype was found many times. The CDR3 coding sequence is TGTGCCAGCAGTTATATCAGTAATGAGCAGTTCTTC. Its protein product is CASSYISNEQFF. The chain has TRBV6-2 or TRBV6-3 and TRBJ2-1, with no clear D. Germline V CDR1 and CDR2: MNHEY, SVGEGT. Trimming stripped 3 bases from V and 7 bases from J, with 7 bases between. This CDR3 contains 12 residues.

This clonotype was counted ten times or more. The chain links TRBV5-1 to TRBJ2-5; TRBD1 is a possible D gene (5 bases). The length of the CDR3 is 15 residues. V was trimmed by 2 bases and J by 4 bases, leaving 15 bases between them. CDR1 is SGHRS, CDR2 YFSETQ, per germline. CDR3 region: CASSFGRGPPETQYF. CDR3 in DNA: TGCGCCAGCAGCTTTGGTAGGGGCCCCCCAGAGACCCAGTACTTC.

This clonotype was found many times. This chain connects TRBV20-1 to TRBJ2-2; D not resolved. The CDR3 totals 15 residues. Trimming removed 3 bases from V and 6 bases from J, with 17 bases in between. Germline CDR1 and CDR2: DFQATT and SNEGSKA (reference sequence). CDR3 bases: TGCAGTGCTAGCAGCAGGCCACTCGAACCCGGGGAGCTGTTTTTT. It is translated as CSASSRPLEPGELFF.

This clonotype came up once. This chain's CDR3 is CASSERGAQDTQYF. The CDR3 DNA follows: TGTGCCAGCAGTGAAAGGGGTGCCCAAGATACTCAGTACTTC. The V gene is TRBV6-1, the J gene TRBJ2-5; D is possibly TRBD1 (5 bases). The CDR3 contains 14 residues. Per germline, CDR1 MNHNS and CDR2 SASEGT. V shed 2 bases and J shed 11 bases, with 18 bases lying between them.

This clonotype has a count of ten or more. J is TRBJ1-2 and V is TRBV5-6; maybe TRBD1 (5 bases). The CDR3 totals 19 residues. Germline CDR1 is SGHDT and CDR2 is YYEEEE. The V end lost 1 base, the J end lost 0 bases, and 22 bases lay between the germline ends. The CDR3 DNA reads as TGTGCCAGCAGCTTGCTTCCGGTTAGGGGTATACTTACTAACTATGGCTACACCTTC. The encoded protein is CASSLLPVRGILTNYGYTF.

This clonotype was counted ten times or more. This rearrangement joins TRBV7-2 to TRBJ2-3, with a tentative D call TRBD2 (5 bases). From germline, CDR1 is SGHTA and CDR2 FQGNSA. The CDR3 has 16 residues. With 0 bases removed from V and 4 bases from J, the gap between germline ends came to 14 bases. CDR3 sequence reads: CASSLAGRHGADTQYF. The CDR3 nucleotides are TGTGCCAGCAGCTTAGCGGGGAGACATGGGGCAGATACGCAGTATTTT.

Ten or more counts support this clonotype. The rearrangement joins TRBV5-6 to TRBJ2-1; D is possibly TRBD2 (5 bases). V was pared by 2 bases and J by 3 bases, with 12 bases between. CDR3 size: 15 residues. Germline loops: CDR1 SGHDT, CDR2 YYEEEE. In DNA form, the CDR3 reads TGTGCCAGCAGCTTCTTGACTACCTACTACAATGAGCAGTTCTTC. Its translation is CASSFLTTYYNEQFF.

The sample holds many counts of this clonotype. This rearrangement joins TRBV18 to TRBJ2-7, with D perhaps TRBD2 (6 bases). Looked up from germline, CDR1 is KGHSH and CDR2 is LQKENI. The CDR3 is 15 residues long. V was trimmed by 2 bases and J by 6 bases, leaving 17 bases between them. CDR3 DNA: TGTGCCAGCTCACCAGGGACCGGGACTCCCGGCGAGCAGTACTTC. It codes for CASSPGTGTPGEQYF.

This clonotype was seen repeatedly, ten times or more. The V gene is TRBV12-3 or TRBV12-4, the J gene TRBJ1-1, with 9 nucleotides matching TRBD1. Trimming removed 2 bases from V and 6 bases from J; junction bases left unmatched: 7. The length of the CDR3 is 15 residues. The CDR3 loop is CASSLPGQGKSEAFF. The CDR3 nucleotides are TGTGCCAGCAGTTTACCGGGACAGGGTAAATCTGAAGCTTTCTTT.

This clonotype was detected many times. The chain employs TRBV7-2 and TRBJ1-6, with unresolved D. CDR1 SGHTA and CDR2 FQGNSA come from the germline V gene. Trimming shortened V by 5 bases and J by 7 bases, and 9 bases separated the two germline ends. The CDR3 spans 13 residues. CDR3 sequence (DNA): TGTGCCAGCAGCACCGGCGGGAATTCACCCCTCCACTTT. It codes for CASSTGGNSPLHF.

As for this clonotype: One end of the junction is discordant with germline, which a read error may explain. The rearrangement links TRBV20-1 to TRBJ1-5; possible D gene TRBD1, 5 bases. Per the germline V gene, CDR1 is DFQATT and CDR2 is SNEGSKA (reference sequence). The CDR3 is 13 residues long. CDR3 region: CGARGQHRQPQHF. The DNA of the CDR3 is TGCGGTGCTAGAGGCCAACATAGACAGCCACAGCATTTT.

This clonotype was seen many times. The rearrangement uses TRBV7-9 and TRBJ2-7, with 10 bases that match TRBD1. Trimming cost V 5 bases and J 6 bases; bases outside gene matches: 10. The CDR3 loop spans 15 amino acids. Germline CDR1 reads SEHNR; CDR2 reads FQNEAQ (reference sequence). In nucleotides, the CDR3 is TGTGCCAGCAGCAAGGGGACAGGGGCGCCGGGCGAGCAGTACTTC. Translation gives CASSKGTGAPGEQYF.

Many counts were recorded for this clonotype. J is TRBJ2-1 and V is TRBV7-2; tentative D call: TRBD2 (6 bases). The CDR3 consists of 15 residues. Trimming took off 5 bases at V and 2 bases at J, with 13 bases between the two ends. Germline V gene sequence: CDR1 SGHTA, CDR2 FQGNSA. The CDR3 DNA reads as TGTGCCAGCAGCCCCCGGGACTGGCCCTACAATGAGCAGTTCTTC. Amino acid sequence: CASSPRDWPYNEQFF.